Sequencing of this T cell receptor (beta chain) was carried out in a study of beta chain features in type 1 diabetes. Sorting based on CD45RO/CCR7/CD25/CD127/CD95/CD27 separated CD4+ naive, central memory, regulatory and stem cell-like memory cells. The V gene lost 5 bases and the J gene lost 0 bases, with 8 bases spanning the gap. Germline V gives CDR1 SEHNR, CDR2 FQNEAQ (reference sequence). The CDR3 contains 14 residues. As for this clone: Its antigen is unknown. A far larger clone differs by one base, so this is likely a read error.

The sequenced template was cDNA made from the entire isolated RNA. The data were produced by immunoSEQ multiplex PCR, yet TCRdb's version contains in-frame clones alone and is incomplete. The table has some 220,000 clones, approximately 10% seen once. Regarding the study as a whole: The study found fewer insertions and more deletions at VDJ junctions in type 1 diabetes patients. Compared to healthy donors, patients appeared to have naive, central memory and Treg TCRB repertoires that were more alike.

Sequenced input: central memory CD4+ T cells from blood. This clonotype was obtained from a man younger than 35 in good health. The chain uses TRBV7-9 and TRBJ2-4; no clear D gene. The CDR3 protein is CASSVLLAKNIQYF. For the CDR3, the DNA is TGTGCCAGCAGCGTTCTACTAGCCAAAAACATTCAGTACTTC.